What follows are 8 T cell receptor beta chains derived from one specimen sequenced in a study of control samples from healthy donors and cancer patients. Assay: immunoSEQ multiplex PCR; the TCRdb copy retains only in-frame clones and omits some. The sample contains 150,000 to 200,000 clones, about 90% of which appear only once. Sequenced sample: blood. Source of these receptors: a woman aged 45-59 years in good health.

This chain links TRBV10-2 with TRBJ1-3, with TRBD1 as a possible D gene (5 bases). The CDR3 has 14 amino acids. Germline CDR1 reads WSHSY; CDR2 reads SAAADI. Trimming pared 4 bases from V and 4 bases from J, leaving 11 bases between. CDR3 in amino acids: CASSADISGNTIYF. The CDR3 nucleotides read TGCGCCAGCAGTGCGGACATCTCGGGAAACACCATATATTTT.

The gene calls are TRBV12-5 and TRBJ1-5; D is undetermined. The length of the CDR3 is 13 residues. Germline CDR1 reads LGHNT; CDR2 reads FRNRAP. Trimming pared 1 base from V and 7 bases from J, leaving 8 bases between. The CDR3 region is CASGLDSLQPQHF. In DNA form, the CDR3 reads TGTGCTAGTGGTTTGGACTCACTCCAGCCCCAGCATTTT.

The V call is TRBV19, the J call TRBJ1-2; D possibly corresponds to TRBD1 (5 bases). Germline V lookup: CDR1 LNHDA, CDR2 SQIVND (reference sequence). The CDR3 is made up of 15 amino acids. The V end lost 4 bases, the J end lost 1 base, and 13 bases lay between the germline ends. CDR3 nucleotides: TGTGCCAGTAGTACCGGGACCGATATTAACTATGGCTACACCTTC. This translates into CASSTGTDINYGYTF.

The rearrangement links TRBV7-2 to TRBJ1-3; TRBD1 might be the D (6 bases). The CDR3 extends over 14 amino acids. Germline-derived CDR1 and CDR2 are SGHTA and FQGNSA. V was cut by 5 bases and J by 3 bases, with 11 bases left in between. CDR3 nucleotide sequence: TGTGCCAGCAGCCCAGGGGTGGTTGGAAACACCATATATTTT. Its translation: CASSPGVVGNTIYF.

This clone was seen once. The CDR3 protein is CASSELGGVDTQYF. For the CDR3, the DNA is TGTGCCAGCAGTGAACTGGGCGGGGTAGATACGCAGTATTTT. This chain joins TRBV6-1 and TRBJ2-3, with D perhaps TRBD2 (6 bases). V lost 2 bases and J 5 bases, leaving 11 bases between the germline ends. The CDR3 length is 14 residues. CDR1 MNHNS and CDR2 SASEGT come from the germline V gene.

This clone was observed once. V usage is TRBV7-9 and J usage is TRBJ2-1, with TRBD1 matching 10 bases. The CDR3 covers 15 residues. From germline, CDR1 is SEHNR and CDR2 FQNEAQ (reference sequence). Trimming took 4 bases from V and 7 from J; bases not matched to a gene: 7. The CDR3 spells CASSWGTGVQNEQFF. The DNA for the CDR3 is TGTGCCAGCAGCTGGGGGACAGGGGTTCAGAATGAGCAGTTCTTC. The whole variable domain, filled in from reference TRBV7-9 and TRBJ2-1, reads DTGVSQNPRHKITKRGQNVTFRCDPISEHNRLYWYRQTLGQGPEFLTYFQNEAQLEKSRLLSDRFSAERPKGSFSTLEIQRTEQGDSAMYLCASSWGTGVQNEQFFGPGTRLTVL.

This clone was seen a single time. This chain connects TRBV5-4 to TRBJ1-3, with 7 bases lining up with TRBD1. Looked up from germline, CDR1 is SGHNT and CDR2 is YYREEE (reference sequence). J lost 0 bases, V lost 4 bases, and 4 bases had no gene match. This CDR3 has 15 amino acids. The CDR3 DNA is TGTGCCAGCAGCCTCGGGACAGTCTCTGGAAACACCATATATTTT. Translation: CASSLGTVSGNTIYF.

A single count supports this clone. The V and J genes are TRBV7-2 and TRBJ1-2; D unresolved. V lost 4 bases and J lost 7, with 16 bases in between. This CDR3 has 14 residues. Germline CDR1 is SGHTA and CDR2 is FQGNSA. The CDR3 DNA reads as TGTGCCAGCAGCTATGGGTCGACTATAAGTGGCTACACCTTC. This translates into CASSYGSTISGYTF.